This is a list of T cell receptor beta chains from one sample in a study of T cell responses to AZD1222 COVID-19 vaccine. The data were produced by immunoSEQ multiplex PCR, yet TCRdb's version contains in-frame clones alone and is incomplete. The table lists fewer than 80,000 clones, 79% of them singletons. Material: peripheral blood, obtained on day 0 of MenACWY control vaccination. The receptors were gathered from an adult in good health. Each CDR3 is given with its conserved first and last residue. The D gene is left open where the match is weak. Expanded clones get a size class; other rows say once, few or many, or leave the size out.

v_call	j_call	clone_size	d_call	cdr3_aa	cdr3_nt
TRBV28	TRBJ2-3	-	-	CASSRARGVSTDTQYF	TGTGCCAGCAGCCGCGCTCGGGGAGTAAGCACAGATACGCAGTATTTT
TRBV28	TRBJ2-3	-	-	CASSSPGFSTDTQYF	TGTGCCAGCAGTTCCCCGGGTTTTAGCACAGATACGCAGTATTTT
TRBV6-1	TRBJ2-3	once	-	CASSEGLGTDTQYF	TGTGCCAGCAGTGAAGGGTTGGGCACAGATACGCAGTATTTT
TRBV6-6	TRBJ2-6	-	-	CASTYLRAGANVLTF	TGTGCCAGCACCTACCTACGGGCTGGGGCCAACGTCCTGACTTTC
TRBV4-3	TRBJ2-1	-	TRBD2	CASSQVSGVEQFF	TGCGCCAGCAGCCAAGTGAGCGGGGTTGAGCAGTTCTTC
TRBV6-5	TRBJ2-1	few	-	CASSISPVSYNEQFF	TGTGCCAGCAGTATTAGCCCTGTATCCTACAATGAGCAGTTCTTC
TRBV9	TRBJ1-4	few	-	CASSSRGDNEKLFF	TGTGCCAGCAGCTCCAGGGGAGATAATGAAAAACTGTTTTTT
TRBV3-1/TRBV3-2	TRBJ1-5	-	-	CASSQGSRQPQHF	TGTGCCAGCAGCCAAGGATCTCGACAGCCCCAGCATTTT
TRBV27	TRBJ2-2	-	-	CASSSSVWLTGELFF	TGTGCCAGCAGTAGTTCTGTTTGGTTGACCGGGGAGCTGTTTTTT
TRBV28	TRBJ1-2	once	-	CASLNQGNYGYTF	TGTGCCAGCCTCAACCAGGGGAACTATGGCTACACCTTC
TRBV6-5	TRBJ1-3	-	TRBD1	CASSLTGGSGNTIYF	TGTGCCAGCAGTTTGACAGGGGGCTCTGGAAACACCATATATTTT
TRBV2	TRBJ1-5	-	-	CASSEGGVGNQPQHF	TGTGCCAGCAGTGAGGGGGGAGTAGGCAATCAGCCCCAGCATTTT
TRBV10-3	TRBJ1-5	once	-	CAISESPQGGNQPQHF	TGTGCCATCAGTGAGTCGCCCCAGGGTGGCAATCAGCCCCAGCATTTT
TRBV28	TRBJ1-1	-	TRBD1	CASSTPGQTFDAFF	TGTGCCAGCAGTACCCCGGGACAGACCTTCGATGCTTTCTTT
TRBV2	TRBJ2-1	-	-	CASSVETYNEQFF	TGTGCCAGCAGTGTAGAGACATACAATGAGCAGTTCTTC
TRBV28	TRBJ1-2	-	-	CAIGGENYGYTF	TGTGCCATCGGGGGGGAGAACTATGGCTACACCTTC